The sequence of this TCR beta chain was determined in a study of T cell repertoires in cytomegalovirus infection. Overall study: Shared public TCR beta signatures pointed to both CMV infection and a matching HLA type. Study conclusions and caveats: Carriers of CMV and the relevant HLA type were discriminated by public TCR beta frequency.

This clonotype was counted only a few times. Its antigen is unidentified. MiXCR, run by TCRdb on the reads, gives a single entry per CDR3 protein. The sample carries approximately 340,000 distinct CDR3 sequences, 25% to 35% recorded once. The CDR3 consists of 13 residues. Deletions cut 4 bases from V and 4 bases from J, with 8 bases between. Germline assignment: CDR1 SGHVS and CDR2 FNYEAQ. The source material was cultured PBMCs, sampled from culture after CMV antigen stimulation. The sequence was obtained from a human donor in good health (CMV status not recorded). Some clones in this sample may be carry-over from other donors' samples. This chain connects TRBV7-6 to TRBJ2-1; D remains unclear. The CDR3 nucleotides are TGTGCCAGCAGCTCCTCCGAATACAATGAGCAGTTCTTC. Its protein is CASSSSEYNEQFF.